The clone carrying this TCR beta chain was counted ten times or more. The authors built TCR beta libraries using iRepertoire HTBI primers and Arm-PCR of CDR3 regions. TCRdb called the multiplex PCR reads again in MiXCR, with one record for every CDR3 protein. The sample carries approximately 400,000 distinct CDR3 sequences, roughly 15% recorded once. Time point meaning: newly diagnosed GD, antithyroid drugs for less than 3 months. From PBMCs, RNA was extracted and then used to make the TCR library. The data belong to a study of regulatory T cells in long-lasting Graves disease. Background on the study: Patients newly diagnosed with Graves' had been on antithyroid drugs for under 3 months.

The data also belong to a second study, concerning T cells in Graves' hyperthyroidism and ophthalmopathy. This second study notes: The patients, who ranged from 18 to 65 in age, presented with newly diagnosed hyperthyroidism lasting under 2 months. TCR CDR3 underwent first-round RT-PCR with the HTBI primer set.

The TCR was taken from a woman aged 40 to 50 with Graves disease. The sample here was peripheral blood mononuclear cells (PBMCs), taken at new diagnosis, from a patient treated with antithyroid drugs.

DNA for the CDR3: TGCAGTGCTAGAAAGAGCGGGAGGGTAGAGACCCAGTACTTC. Translated: CSARKSGRVETQYF. The chain joins TRBV20-1 to TRBJ2-5, with TRBD2 identical over 10 bases. The germline CDR1 and CDR2 sequences are DFQATT and SNEGSKA (reference sequence). This CDR3 region has 14 residues. After removal of 2 bases from V and 4 bases from J, the junction contained 4 bases not matched to a gene.